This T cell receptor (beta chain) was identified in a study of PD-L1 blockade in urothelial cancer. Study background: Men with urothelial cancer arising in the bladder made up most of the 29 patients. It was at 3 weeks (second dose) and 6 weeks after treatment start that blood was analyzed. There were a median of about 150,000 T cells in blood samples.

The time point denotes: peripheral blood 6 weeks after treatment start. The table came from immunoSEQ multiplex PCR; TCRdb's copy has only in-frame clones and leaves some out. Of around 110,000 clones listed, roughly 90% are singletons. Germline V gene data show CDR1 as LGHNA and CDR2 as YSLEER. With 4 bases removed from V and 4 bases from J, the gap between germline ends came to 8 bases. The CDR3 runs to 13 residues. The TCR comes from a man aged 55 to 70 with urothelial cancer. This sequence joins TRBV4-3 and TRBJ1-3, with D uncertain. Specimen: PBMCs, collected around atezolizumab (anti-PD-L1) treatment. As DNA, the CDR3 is TGCGCCAGCAGCCTCCGGTCCGGAAACACCATATATTTT. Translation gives CASSLRSGNTIYF.